Shown below are 10 T cell receptor beta chains from a single sample sequenced in a study of cytomegalovirus exposure and HLA in healthy donors. The PCR had 60 Vbeta and 13 Jbeta primers. Using immunoSEQ multiplex PCR, the repertoire was profiled, and TCRdb retains in-frame clones only, with some absent. The table includes some 120,000 clones, 9.5% detected once. The sequencing input was PBMCs. These receptors were taken from a man between 25 and 39 years old in good health and CMV-seronegative.

J is TRBJ1-1 and V is TRBV29-1; tentatively, D is TRBD1 (6 bases). V lost 7 bases to trimming and J lost 6 bases, with 18 bases between them. Germline lookup yields CDR1 SQVTM and CDR2 ANQGSEA. The CDR3 is 13 residues long. The CDR3 DNA sequence: TGCAGCGGGCAGGGCAGGGGACGCGCTGAAGCTTTCTTT. It yields the protein CSGQGRGRAEAFF. Complete variable domain (other parts from reference TRBV29-1 and TRBJ1-1): SAVISQKPSRDICQRGTSLTIQCQVDSQVTMMFWYRQQPGQSLTLIATANQGSEATYESGFVIDKFPISRPNLTFSTLTVSNMSPEDSSIYLCSGQGRGRAEAFFGQGTRLTVV.

The chain has TRBV19 and TRBJ2-6, with a possible D match to TRBD2 (6 bases). V was shortened by 2 bases and J by 0 bases, with 17 bases between the two germline ends. Germline lookup yields CDR1 LNHDA and CDR2 SQIVND (reference sequence). The CDR3 spans 19 residues. CDR3 protein: CASSILTSRRSSGANVLTF. For the CDR3, the DNA is TGTGCCAGTAGTATACTCACTAGCAGACGGAGCTCTGGGGCCAACGTCCTGACTTTC.

The chain is built from TRBV5-5 and TRBJ2-5, with 12 bases that match TRBD2. This CDR3 region has 16 residues. Germline V gene lookup returns CDR1 SGHKS and CDR2 YYEKEE (reference sequence). V trimming: 0 bases; J trimming: 4 bases; junction bases outside the gene matches: 4. The DNA for the CDR3 is TGTGCCAGCAGCTTGGAACTAGCGGGGGGTAGAGAGACCCAGTACTTC. Its protein product is CASSLELAGGRETQYF.

As regards this clone: One end of the junction varies from germline; a read error may be responsible. The gene calls are TRBV7-7 and TRBJ2-5; D gene uncertain. Germline V gene sequence: CDR1 SSHAT, CDR2 FNYEAQ (reference sequence). The CDR3 spans 13 residues. DNA of the CDR3: TGTGCTAGCAGTCAGATCCAGCGAGAGACCCAGTACTTC. This gives the protein CASSQIQRETQYF.

The V call is TRBV4-1, the J call TRBJ1-2; D is undetermined. The CDR3 runs to 13 residues. The germline V gene encodes CDR1 MGHRA and CDR2 YSYEKL. Trimming removed 4 bases from V and 8 bases from J, with 14 bases in between. CDR3 in DNA: TGCGCCAGCAGCCGTTCTGAGGGCGGGGGCTACACCTTC. Its protein is CASSRSEGGGYTF.

This clone was seen more than once but under ten times. V and J are TRBV7-8 and TRBJ1-5; the D is unclear. The CDR3 loop spans 16 amino acids. V lost 1 base to trimming and J lost 0 bases, with 10 bases between them. The germline gives CDR1 SGHVS, CDR2 FQNEAQ. This CDR3 is CASSLGVEYSNQPQHF. The CDR3, as DNA: TGTGCCAGCAGCTTAGGAGTAGAGTATAGCAATCAGCCCCAGCATTTT.

This clone was found a few times. The chain carries TRBV7-6 and TRBJ2-5; 10 bases are a match to TRBD1. Germline V gene data show CDR1 as SGHVS and CDR2 as FNYEAQ. Trimming took 4 bases from V and 4 from J; bases not matched to a gene: 6. The CDR3 contains 15 residues. The CDR3, as DNA: TGTGCCAGCAGCTCTCGGACAGGGGGTGGAGAGACCCAGTACTTC. This gives the protein CASSSRTGGGETQYF.

V gene TRBV27 combines with J gene TRBJ2-7; 8 positions match TRBD1. V lost 7 bases and J lost 0; bases outside the gene matches: 11. This CDR3 region has 16 residues. CDR1 is MNHEY, CDR2 SMNVEV, per germline (reference sequence). This chain's CDR3 is CASTRTDRGGSYEQYF. CDR3 coding DNA: TGTGCCAGCACCCGAACCGACAGGGGAGGCTCCTACGAGCAGTACTTC.

J is TRBJ1-6 and V is TRBV9; 9 bases are a match to TRBD1. The CDR3 extends over 16 amino acids. Germline V CDR1 and CDR2: SGDLS, YYNGEE. J lost 4 bases, V lost 0 bases, and 2 bases had no gene match. The CDR3 reads CASSVGGQGYNSPLHF. The CDR3 coding sequence is TGTGCCAGCAGCGTAGGGGGACAGGGTTATAATTCACCCCTCCACTTT.

The rearrangement uses TRBV29-1 and TRBJ2-6; 8 positions match TRBD2. Per the germline V gene, CDR1 is SQVTM and CDR2 is ANQGSEA. There are 16 residues in the CDR3. V trimming: 7 bases; J trimming: 0 bases; junction bases outside the gene matches: 8. The chain's CDR3 is CSGVAGTSSGANVLTF. As DNA, the CDR3 is TGCAGCGGAGTAGCGGGGACCTCCTCTGGGGCCAACGTCCTGACTTTC.